The entry below describes one TCR beta chain. This specimen comes from a study of blood T cell repertoires in COVID-19. The overall study: Donors in the United States, Italy and Spain gave samples during acute or convalescent COVID-19. PBMCs, B-cell-depleted T cells, or T cells provided the cDNA or gDNA that made up the material.

In the original analysis: Amplification with reference gene primers provided the estimates of nucleated cell counts. The assay was immunoSEQ multiplex PCR, and TCRdb's table has in-frame clones only and misses some. That table supplies the V and J calls and clone size; D and trimming were determined from the DNA. The sample consists of about 110,000 clones, roughly four fifths of them appearing once. This CDR3 spans 13 amino acids. Germline V CDR1 and CDR2: SGDLS, YYNGEE. Unmatched junction bases numbered 3, after V lost 7 bases and J lost 2 bases. The TCR sequence derives from a woman in her 70s with acute or convalescent COVID-19. This sequence joins TRBV9 and TRBJ1-5; TRBD1 agrees at 7 bases. Input material: peripheral blood. For the CDR3, the DNA is TGTGCCAGCTCAGGGACAGGCAATCAGCCCCAGCATTTT. Protein sequence: CASSGTGNQPQHF.